Below, 30 T cell receptor beta chains from the same sample are listed, as sequenced in a study of T cells in Graves' hyperthyroidism and ophthalmopathy (dated by TCRdb to between 2018 and 2021). The library relied on multiplex PCR. Sequencing used an Illumina HiSeq 2000. Amplification of TCR beta CDR3 regions was carried out from RNA transcripts. The TCR CDR3 was subjected to a first round of RT-PCR using the HTBI primer set and the Qiagen OneStep RT-PCR kit. TCRdb reprocessing: public reads trimmed at Q25 with fastp, clones called with MiXCR, in-frame beta chains kept. A single entry per CDR3 protein holds the most common genes and DNA from its merged rows. For this sample there are approximately 610,000 distinct CDR3 sequences; roughly 14% appear just once. Clones ranked in the top ten supply around 4% of the sample. Specimen: blood. All receptors come from a woman in her thirties or forties with Graves' ophthalmopathy.

In this sample, this clonotype turned up a few times. The chain carries TRBV6-1 and TRBJ2-7; the D gene could be TRBD1 or TRBD2 (6 bases each). This CDR3 comprises 13 residues. CDR1 and CDR2 from the germline V gene are MNHNS and SASEGT. The ends were cut back, 10 bases at V and 7 bases at J, with 20 bases in the middle. The CDR3 loop reads CATQRGRGGEQYF. CDR3 DNA sequence: TGTGCCACCCAAAGGGGCAGGGGAGGAGAGCAGTACTTC.

In its sample, this clonotype was seen many times. V and J are TRBV29-1 and TRBJ1-1; D perhaps matches TRBD1 (6 bases). Trimming cost V 3 bases and J 0 bases, with 8 bases left between them. There are 13 residues in the CDR3. Germline CDR1 and CDR2: SQVTM and ANQGSEA. The CDR3 region is CSVDTGLNTEAFF. CDR3 in DNA: TGCAGCGTTGACACAGGGCTGAACACTGAAGCTTTCTTT.

The chain couples TRBV6-2 or TRBV6-3 to TRBJ1-2, with D possibly being TRBD1 (5 bases). There are 13 residues in the CDR3. The germline CDR1 and CDR2 sequences are MNHEY and SVGEGT. Trimming pared 6 bases from V and 6 bases from J, leaving 14 bases between. For the CDR3, the DNA is TGTGCCAGCAGCCCAGACAGTGTTGATGGCTACACCTTC. Its translation is CASSPDSVDGYTF.

This clonotype was recorded many times. The V and J genes are TRBV6-2 or TRBV6-3 and TRBJ1-5; a weak D match, TRBD1 (6 bases). V was trimmed by 6 bases and J by 4 bases, leaving 13 bases between them. Germline CDR1 and CDR2: MNHEY and SVGEGT. The CDR3 runs to 14 residues. This CDR3 reads CASSKNRENQPQHF. In DNA form, the CDR3 reads TGTGCCAGCAGCAAAAACAGGGAGAATCAGCCCCAGCATTTT.

This clonotype was counted a few times. V is TRBV12-3 or TRBV12-4 and J is TRBJ1-5; possibly TRBD1 for D (5 bases). V was clipped by 7 bases and J by 5 bases, with 24 bases between them. There are 17 residues in the CDR3. The CDR3 region has the DNA TGTGCCAGCACCTTAGGGGCACCAGGGCTGAGATATCAGCCCCAGCATTTT. It yields the protein CASTLGAPGLRYQPQHF.

The chain is built from TRBV5-6 and TRBJ1-2; 9 bases are a match to TRBD1. Germline loops: CDR1 SGHDT, CDR2 YYEEEE. The V and J ends lost 5 bases and 5 bases, in that order; junction bases with no gene match: 4. This CDR3 contains 13 residues. CDR3 sequence: CASRGTGTYGYTF. For the CDR3, the DNA is TGTGCCAGCAGGGGGACAGGGACTTATGGCTACACCTTC.

There are many counts of this clonotype. The J gene is TRBJ2-7, the V gene TRBV7-2, with D unresolved. V gave up 1 base and J gave up 4 bases, with 8 bases separating them. This CDR3 region has 13 residues. Germline V gene data show CDR1 as SGHTA and CDR2 as FQGNSA. In nucleotides, the CDR3 is TGTGCCAGCAGCTTAGAGGCACCTTACGAGCAGTACTTC. Amino acid sequence: CASSLEAPYEQYF.

The sample holds many counts of this clonotype. V gene TRBV7-2 combines with J gene TRBJ1-3; D gene ambiguous. V dropped 5 bases and J dropped 4 bases, with 12 bases sitting between them. This CDR3 is 14 amino acids long. The germline V gene encodes CDR1 SGHTA and CDR2 FQGNSA. CDR3 nucleotides: TGTGCCAGCAGCCCAAGGACGGTGGGAAACACCATATATTTT. It encodes CASSPRTVGNTIYF.

The gene calls are TRBV4-1 and TRBJ2-2, with D perhaps assigned TRBD1 or TRBD2 (5 bases each). The V end was cut by 2 bases, the J end by 2 bases, with 12 bases between. Germline-derived CDR1 and CDR2 are MGHRA and YSYEKL. This CDR3 has 16 residues. CDR3 protein: CASSQTPGANTGELFF. The CDR3 bases are TGCGCCAGCAGCCAAACTCCCGGGGCCAACACCGGGGAGCTGTTTTTT.

This clonotype was observed at least ten times. V gene TRBV6-5 combines with J gene TRBJ2-5, with 9 bases matching TRBD2. J gave up 7 bases and V 11 bases, and 11 bases lay outside the gene matches. Per the germline V gene, CDR1 is MNHEY and CDR2 is SVGAGI. The CDR3 length is 13 residues. CDR3 in amino acids: CAARLAEAGTQYF. In DNA form, the CDR3 reads TGTGCCGCCCGACTAGCGGAGGCGGGGACCCAGTACTTC.

This clonotype was picked up a small number of times. A single base separates this from a much larger clone, so it may be a read error. This chain connects TRBV12-3 or TRBV12-4 to TRBJ2-7; 10 bases fit TRBD1. Germline trimming cut 6 bases from V and 3 bases from J; bases unmatched to any gene: 2. The CDR3 is 13 amino acids. CDR3 nucleotide sequence: TGTGCCAGCAGGGACAGGGGGGACTACGAGCAGTACTTC. Translated: CASRDRGDYEQYF.

This clonotype was detected only a few times. The CDR3 DNA sequence: TGCGCCAGCAGCTTGATTGGAGATAGCAATCAGCCCCAGCATTTT. This sequence encodes CASSLIGDSNQPQHF. The genes are TRBV5-1 and TRBJ1-5; D unresolved. The CDR3 totals 15 residues. V shed 1 base and J shed 0 bases, with 8 bases lying between them. Looked up from germline, CDR1 is SGHRS and CDR2 is YFSETQ. Filled out from reference TRBV5-1 and TRBJ1-5, the complete variable domain reads KAGVTQTPRYLIKTRGQQVTLSCSPISGHRSVSWYQQTPGQGLQFLFEYFSETQRNKGNFPGRFSGRQFSNSRSEMNVSTLELGDSALYLCASSLIGDSNQPQHFGDGTRLSIL.

This clonotype was detected many times. The gene calls are TRBV19 and TRBJ1-2; D remains unclear. The CDR3 contains 13 residues. Trimming removed 3 bases from V and 6 bases from J, with 11 bases in between. Per the germline V gene, CDR1 is LNHDA and CDR2 is SQIVND (reference sequence). For the CDR3, the DNA is TGTGCCAGTAGTATGTGGCCAGCCAATGGCTACACCTTC. Translating gives CASSMWPANGYTF. Full variable domain (outside the CDR3, taken from reference TRBV19 and TRBJ1-2): DGGITQSPKYLFRKEGQNVTLSCEQNLNHDAMYWYRQDPGQGLRLIYYSQIVNDFQKGDIAEGYSVSREKKESFPLTVTSAQKNPTAFYLCASSMWPANGYTFGSGTRLTVV.

This clonotype was seen repeatedly, ten times or more. V and J are TRBV28 and TRBJ2-7; D might be TRBD2 (6 bases). The CDR3 is 14 amino acids. V lost 6 bases and J lost 4, with 16 bases in between. Germline V CDR1 and CDR2: MDHEN, SYDVKM. The CDR3 bases are TGTGCCAGCAGCGGGGGTATCCGTGGGTACGAGCAGTACTTC. It translates to CASSGGIRGYEQYF.

This clonotype was recorded a few times. The chain carries TRBV7-2 and TRBJ2-3, with 7 nucleotides matching TRBD2. The length of the CDR3 is 14 residues. Germline assignment: CDR1 SGHTA and CDR2 FQGNSA. J was trimmed by 4 bases and V by 6 bases; bases with no gene match: 7. The CDR3 DNA is TGTGCCAGCAGGTGGGGGGAGGGCGCAGATACGCAGTATTTT. Translating it yields CASRWGEGADTQYF.

The chain employs TRBV30 and TRBJ1-1; the D gene is possibly TRBD1 (6 bases). V lost 2 bases and J 1 base, leaving 8 bases between the germline ends. Germline V gene data show CDR1 as GTSNPN and CDR2 as SVGIG (reference sequence). This CDR3 comprises 13 residues. Written as DNA, the CDR3 is TGTGCCTGGAGTCCACAGGGGAACACTGAAGCTTTCTTT. Translation gives CAWSPQGNTEAFF.

The V gene is TRBV11-2, the J gene TRBJ2-1; 9 bases agree with TRBD1. Trimming at V came to 5 bases and at J to 2 bases, leaving 4 bases not matched to a gene. The germline CDR1 and CDR2 sequences are SGHAT and FQNNGV. The CDR3 spans 15 residues. Here the CDR3 reads CASSARDRAYNEQFF. The CDR3 DNA is TGTGCCAGCAGCGCCCGGGACAGGGCCTACAATGAGCAGTTCTTC.

This clonotype was counted many times. The J gene is TRBJ1-2, the V gene TRBV28; D is unclear. V was trimmed by 3 bases and J by 2 bases, leaving 7 bases between them. Germline CDR1 reads MDHEN; CDR2 reads SYDVKM. CDR3 size: 13 residues. The CDR3 DNA is TGTGCCAGCAGTTTCACACAAAACTATGGCTACACCTTC. Its translation: CASSFTQNYGYTF.

This clonotype occurred many times. The V and J genes are TRBV20-1 and TRBJ2-7; D may match TRBD1 or TRBD2 (5 bases each). CDR1 and CDR2 (germline): DFQATT, SNEGSKA (reference sequence). CDR3 length equals 13 residues. Trimming removed 6 bases at V and 4 bases at J, with 16 bases between. The CDR3 region has the DNA TGCAGTGCACGGGACCCAAAAACTTACGAGCAGTACTTC. It specifies CSARDPKTYEQYF.

This clonotype was seen many times. The rearrangement uses TRBV20-1 and TRBJ1-1; possible D gene TRBD1, 6 bases. V lost 5 bases, J lost 9 bases, and 19 bases lay in between. Germline V CDR1 and CDR2: DFQATT, SNEGSKA (reference sequence). The CDR3 consists of 13 residues. CDR3 bases: TGCAGTGCTCCTAAAGGGGGGGCTGAGAAAGCTTTCTTT. Protein product: CSAPKGGAEKAFF.

This clonotype was counted a few times. For the CDR3, the DNA is TGCAGCGTTGGGGACAGGGCTGATTACACTGAAGCTTTCTTT. This translates into CSVGDRADYTEAFF. The chain carries TRBV29-1 and TRBJ1-1; 9 bases match TRBD1. The CDR3 loop spans 14 amino acids. Germline loops: CDR1 SQVTM, CDR2 ANQGSEA. J was trimmed by 3 bases and V by 4 bases; bases with no gene match: 6.

This clonotype has a count of ten or more. The V call is TRBV12-3 or TRBV12-4, the J call TRBJ2-1; D gene uncertain. The CDR3 has 12 residues. Trimming took 4 bases from V and 9 from J, leaving 10 bases between them. Written as DNA, the CDR3 is TGTGCCAGCAGTTCACTGGATGGTGAGCAGTTCTTC. Translated, it gives CASSSLDGEQFF.

This clonotype was recorded a few times. The CDR3 region is CATTRPAGGPGTGELFF. CDR3 nucleotide sequence: TGTGCCACCACTCGCCCAGCGGGAGGGCCCGGCACCGGGGAGCTGTTTTTT. V gene TRBV19 combines with J gene TRBJ2-2; TRBD2 matches at 10 bases. The V gene's germline CDR1 is LNHDA and CDR2 SQIVND (reference sequence). CDR3 size: 17 residues. V was clipped by 10 bases and J by 4 bases; unmatched bases: 15.

The chain uses TRBV4-2 and TRBJ1-1, with a possible D match to TRBD1 (5 bases). This CDR3 is built from 16 residues. V gave up 0 bases and J gave up 1 base, with 12 bases separating them. CDR1 is LGHNA, CDR2 YNFKEQ, per germline. The CDR3 coding sequence is TGTGCCAGCAGCCAAGAGGGGGGGATCGCGAACACTGAAGCTTTCTTT. The encoded protein is CASSQEGGIANTEAFF.

This clonotype was recorded at least ten times. V usage is TRBV28 and J usage is TRBJ1-1; tentatively, D is TRBD1 (6 bases). CDR3 length equals 13 residues. Trimming cost V 8 bases and J 4 bases, with 14 bases left between them. Germline CDR1 is MDHEN and CDR2 is SYDVKM. The CDR3 reads CASETGGSTEAFF. CDR3 DNA: TGTGCCAGCGAGACAGGAGGCAGCACTGAAGCTTTCTTT.

In its sample, this clonotype was seen a few times. The CDR3 coding sequence is TGTGCCAGCAGCGGTACCGGGACAGGGGGCACTAGCAATCAGCCCCAGCATTTT. As protein: CASSGTGTGGTSNQPQHF. The genes are TRBV28 and TRBJ1-5; 12 positions agree with TRBD1. J was trimmed by 0 bases and V by 6 bases; bases with no gene match: 9. CDR1 MDHEN and CDR2 SYDVKM come from the germline V gene. This CDR3 spans 18 amino acids.

The chain links TRBV6-1 to TRBJ2-4, with D perhaps matching TRBD1 (7 bases). This CDR3 region has 14 residues. Deletions cut 5 bases from V and 4 bases from J, with 12 bases between. The germline V gene encodes CDR1 MNHNS and CDR2 SASEGT. The CDR3 sequence is CASSTPGGKNIQYF. The CDR3 DNA sequence: TGTGCCAGCAGTACACCAGGGGGGAAAAACATTCAGTACTTC.

Many counts were recorded for this clonotype. CDR3 region: CASSPHWRGGTMNTEAFF. CDR3 sequence (DNA): TGTGCCAGCAGTCCACATTGGCGGGGCGGGACGATGAACACTGAAGCTTTCTTT. The chain joins TRBV11-2 to TRBJ1-1; a possible D gene is TRBD1 (5 bases). Germline CDR1 reads SGHAT; CDR2 reads FQNNGV. The CDR3 is 18 residues long. Trimming left V 6 bases short and J 0 bases short, with 23 bases between.

This clonotype was counted only a few times. This chain uses TRBV6-1 with TRBJ2-7; perhaps TRBD2 as D (5 bases). Trimming shortened V by 3 bases and J by 3 bases, and 15 bases separated the two germline ends. There are 15 residues in the CDR3. Germline CDR1 MNHNS, CDR2 SASEGT. The CDR3 nucleotides are TGTGCCAGCAGTGACACTGGCGCCCGGGACTACGAGCAGTACTTC. It yields the protein CASSDTGARDYEQYF.

This chain joins TRBV19 and TRBJ1-5; possible D gene TRBD1, 5 bases. Germline CDR1 reads LNHDA; CDR2 reads SQIVND (reference sequence). V was clipped by 9 bases and J by 4 bases, with 10 bases between them. CDR3 length equals 12 residues. The chain's CDR3 is CASRAGNQPQHF. DNA for the CDR3: TGTGCCAGCAGGGCGGGGAATCAGCCCCAGCATTTT. Combining the CDR3 with reference TRBV19 and TRBJ1-5 gives the whole variable domain DGGITQSPKYLFRKEGQNVTLSCEQNLNHDAMYWYRQDPGQGLRLIYYSQIVNDFQKGDIAEGYSVSREKKESFPLTVTSAQKNPTAFYLCASRAGNQPQHFGDGTRLSIL.